This TCR beta chain is drawn from a study of blood T cells in healthy people across ages. Across the study: Per two T cells, about one barcoded beta molecule was captured through template switching. Study outcomes and limitations: In older individuals, TCR beta diversity per million T cells was lower, falling roughly linearly with age.

The authors drew 8 to 10 milliliters of peripheral blood from each donor. Total RNA was isolated from each sample in quantities of at least 5.5 micrograms. This clonotype was picked up a small number of times. What it recognizes is unknown. The V gene lost 5 bases and the J gene lost 2 bases, with 15 bases spanning the gap. CDR3 length equals 15 residues. Germline lookup yields CDR1 MDHEN and CDR2 SYDVKM. The authors ran a second PCR of 7 to 11 cycles using a sample-barcoded 5' primer and a J-beta primer mix. Each CDR3 protein gets one entry after TCRdb re-called the 5' RACE reads with MiXCR. The table records approximately 830,000 distinct CDR3 sequences, around 62% of them present only once.

The J gene is TRBJ1-2, the V gene TRBV28, with D hard to call. Material for sequencing was blood. The receptor was isolated from a man younger than 40 in good health. The CDR3 sequence: CASSPRALTNYGYTF. For the CDR3, the DNA is TGTGCCAGCAGTCCTCGGGCCCTAACAAACTATGGCTACACCTTC.